This T cell receptor (beta chain) emerged from a study of blood T cell repertoires in COVID-19. Across the whole study: Donors in the United States, Italy and Spain gave samples during acute or convalescent COVID-19.

Germline CDR1 and CDR2: LNHNV and YYDKDF (reference sequence). The CDR3 is 13 amino acids. V was clipped by 0 bases and J by 5 bases, with 7 bases between them. Clones were sequenced by immunoSEQ multiplex PCR, and TCRdb holds only the in-frame ones, with some missing. The data show about 200,000 clones, roughly 82% seen once. Cohorts were determined from participant-reported clinical history. The source material was PBMCs or T cells enriched from blood (not recorded which). J is TRBJ2-5 and V is TRBV15; no clear D gene. The source is a woman between 55 and 75 years old with acute COVID-19. CDR3 nucleotides: TGTGCCACCAGCAGAGATCGCGTGGAGACCCAGTACTTC. This translates into CATSRDRVETQYF.